This T cell receptor beta chain was sequenced for a study of blood T cell repertoires in COVID-19. Study details: T cells, B-cell-depleted T cells, or PBMCs supplied cDNA or gDNA.

CDR3 length: 18 residues. Per germline, CDR1 SGHRS and CDR2 YFSETQ. Unmatched junction bases numbered 15, after V lost 3 bases and J lost 7 bases. Only in-frame clones appear in the TCRdb table, and some are missing; sequencing was by immunoSEQ multiplex PCR. The sample consists of 90,000 to 120,000 clones, about 79% of them appearing once. The gene calls are TRBV5-1 and TRBJ1-6; 8 bases align to TRBD1. What was sequenced was peripheral blood. The sequence was collected from a woman aged 80 or over with active or convalescent COVID-19. Here the CDR3 reads CASSYEPITGQVNSPLHF. In nucleotides, the CDR3 is TGCGCCAGCAGCTATGAGCCCATAACGGGACAGGTGAATTCACCCCTCCACTTT.